The next 4 T cell receptor beta chains were all read from a single sample in a study of cytomegalovirus exposure and HLA in healthy donors. The PCR employed 60 Vbeta primers together with 13 Jbeta primers. Measured with immunoSEQ multiplex PCR; TCRdb has only the in-frame clones, and not every one. The repertoire holds approximately 97,000 clones, with approximately 73% as singletons. The sequenced sample consisted of PBMCs. The receptors were gathered from a man between 35 and 55 years old in good health and CMV-seronegative.

The rearrangement links TRBV5-4 to TRBJ1-4, with D maybe TRBD1 (5 bases). Germline-derived CDR1 and CDR2 are SGHNT and YYREEE (reference sequence). The V and J ends lost 7 bases and 7 bases respectively, with 23 bases between them. The CDR3 loop spans 16 amino acids. The CDR3 protein is CASGSGDPMGLEKLFF. CDR3 sequence (DNA): TGTGCCAGCGGATCTGGGGACCCAATGGGACTTGAAAAACTGTTTTTT.

This clone was found a few times. The chain uses TRBV28 and TRBJ1-2; 10 bases match TRBD1. There are 12 residues in the CDR3. J gave up 4 bases and V 10 bases, and 3 bases lay outside the gene matches. Germline CDR1 and CDR2: MDHEN and SYDVKM. The DNA of the CDR3 is TGTGCCACCGGGGACAGGGGCTATGGCTACACCTTC. Translation gives CATGDRGYGYTF.

This clone turned up a few times. The chain couples TRBV27 to TRBJ2-5; possibly TRBD2 for D (5 bases). Germline values: CDR1 MNHEY, CDR2 SMNVEV (reference sequence). V was clipped by 0 bases and J by 5 bases, with 22 bases between them. CDR3 length: 18 amino acids. Written as DNA, the CDR3 is TGTGCCAGCAGTTTATCCCCGTTTATTAACGGGGTGGGGGAGACCCAGTACTTC. The encoded protein is CASSLSPFINGVGETQYF.

This clone was detected once. This chain links TRBV28 with TRBJ2-7; tentatively, D is TRBD2 (6 bases). Germline CDR1 MDHEN, CDR2 SYDVKM. V was cut by 9 bases and J by 3 bases, with 12 bases left in between. The CDR3 has 12 amino acids. The CDR3 DNA follows: TGTGCCAGTTGGGGGGACTTCTACGAGCAGTACTTC. It encodes CASWGDFYEQYF.